The clone carrying this TCR beta chain was seen ten or more times. Germline lookup yields CDR1 MNHEY and CDR2 SVGEGT. The V segment lost 5 bases and the J segment 7 bases; nucleotides outside the gene matches: 10. CDR3 length equals 16 residues. Each CDR3 protein is one row after TCRdb ran MiXCR on the RT-PCR reads. Of about 680,000 distinct CDR3 sequences in the sample, 14% were seen once. Sequenced input: memory CD4+ T cells from blood. The receptor comes from a female donor in good health, serving as a healthy control. The chain carries TRBV6-2 or TRBV6-3 and TRBJ2-5; 13 bases agree with TRBD2. CDR3 coding DNA: TGTGCCAGCAGTACACTAGCGGGAGGGTATGTGGGGACCCAGTACTTC. This encodes CASSTLAGGYVGTQYF.